This T cell receptor beta chain is from a study of breast tumors, draining lymph nodes, adjacent tissues. In this sample, this clonotype turned up many times. The antigen remains undetermined. A read error may account for a junction end that differs from germline. This CDR3 is 12 amino acids long. TCRdb recomputed calls from the multiplex PCR reads with MiXCR, one row per CDR3 protein. Seen here are fewer than 200,000 distinct CDR3 sequences, 30% to 35% observed once, and the top ten hold about 4.5%. Study-wide results and limits: Luminal-like breast cancer showed significantly higher tumor–nontumor repertoire similarity than basal-like. Data only fit, rather than demonstrated, lymph node origin of most tumor T cells.

Samples came from axillary lymph nodes draining the breast cancer. The sequence was collected from a female donor with breast cancer. Some clones in this sample may be carry-over from other donors' samples. The V call is TRBV12-3 or TRBV12-4, the J call TRBJ2-7; D is perhaps TRBD1 (6 bases). The sample comprised axillary lymph node tissue. The CDR3 coding sequence is TGTGCCAGCAGTCTCATTTTGGGACACATGGACTTC. Its protein is CASSLILGHMDF.